These 12 T cell receptor beta chains came from one sample sequenced in a study of breast tumors, draining lymph nodes, adjacent tissues. Breast cancer patients provided tissue from their axillary draining lymph nodes. TCRdb recomputed calls from the multiplex PCR reads with MiXCR, one row per CDR3 protein. The sample includes about 170,000 distinct CDR3 sequences, around 35% of them seen just once. The source material was axillary lymph node tissue. The receptors come from a female donor with breast cancer. Some clones in this sample may be carry-over from other donors' samples.

This clonotype was seen ten or more times. At one boundary the junction diverges from the germline segment, which might be a read error. The rearrangement links TRBV2 to TRBJ2-7; D perhaps matches TRBD2 (5 bases). CDR3 length: 10 amino acids. Germline V gene data show CDR1 as SNHLY and CDR2 as FYNNEI. The CDR3 is CASSPGYEDF. The CDR3 DNA is TGTGCCAGCAGTCCGGGGTACGAGGACTTC.

The chain couples TRBV7-8 to TRBJ1-5; tentatively, D is TRBD1 (5 bases). Trimming took 5 bases from V and 16 from J, leaving 27 bases between them. This CDR3 has 15 residues. Germline V lookup: CDR1 SGHVS, CDR2 FQNEAQ. CDR3 sequence: CASSVYRDAGHPPHF. CDR3 DNA: TGTGCCAGCAGCGTATACCGGGACGCGGGCCACCCCCCACATTTT.

As concerns this clonotype: This may arise from a read error, as a much more abundant clone is one base away. The CDR3 loop reads CASSHTRSTDTQYF. The CDR3 DNA follows: TGTGCCAGCAGCCATACTAGGAGCACAGATACGCAGTATTTT. The chain combines TRBV6-1 with TRBJ2-3, with D possibly matching TRBD2 (5 bases). The V gene's germline CDR1 is MNHNS and CDR2 SASEGT. This CDR3 comprises 14 residues. With 6 bases removed from V and 0 bases from J, the gap between germline ends came to 10 bases.

The rearrangement uses TRBV10-3 and TRBJ2-1; perhaps TRBD2 as D (6 bases). The CDR3 consists of 14 residues. Trimming took off 10 bases at V and 7 bases at J, with 20 bases between the two ends. CDR1 is ENHRY, CDR2 SYGVKD, per germline. CDR3 sequence reads: CASLRRASGNEQFF. The CDR3 nucleotides read TGTGCCAGCCTCCGGAGGGCCTCAGGGAATGAGCAGTTCTTC.

At least ten counts were recorded for this clonotype. The V gene is TRBV7-8, the J gene TRBJ2-1; TRBD1 matches at 12 bases. The CDR3 loop spans 15 amino acids. V was clipped by 7 bases and J by 8 bases; unmatched bases: 9. The germline gives CDR1 SGHVS, CDR2 FQNEAQ. The chain's CDR3 is CASTEGQGASDEQFF. The CDR3 bases are TGTGCCAGCACCGAGGGACAGGGGGCATCGGATGAGCAGTTCTTC. The whole variable domain, filled in from reference TRBV7-8 and TRBJ2-1, reads GAGVSQSPRYKVAKRGQDVALRCDPISGHVSLFWYQQALGQGPEFLTYFQNEAQLDKSGLPSDRFFAERPEGSVSTLKIQRTQQEDSAVYLCASTEGQGASDEQFFGPGTRLTVL.

There are a few counts of this clonotype. The chain has TRBV13 and TRBJ2-1; 9 bases map to TRBD2. The ends lost 9 bases at V and 6 bases at J; junction bases unmatched: 12. CDR3 length equals 15 residues. CDR1 and CDR2 (germline): PRHDT, FYEKMQ (reference sequence). The CDR3 DNA is TGTGCCAGTTCAGTGCGGGAGGGCACGTTCAATGAGCAGTTCTTC. Translating gives CASSVREGTFNEQFF. The full variable domain, with the rest looked up from reference TRBV13 and TRBJ2-1, is AAGVIQSPRHLIKEKRETATLKCYPIPRHDTVYWYQQGPGQDPQFLISFYEKMQSDKGSIPDRFSAQQFSDYHSELNMSSLELGDSALYFCASSVREGTFNEQFFGPGTRLTVL.

This clonotype was picked up many times. This chain links TRBV3-1 with TRBJ2-7; tentatively, D is TRBD2 (5 bases). The V gene's germline CDR1 is LGHDT and CDR2 YNNKEL (reference sequence). Trimming cost V 1 base and J 4 bases, with 17 bases left between them. This CDR3 is 16 amino acids long. DNA for the CDR3: TGTGCCAGCAGCCAAGGTTCCAGCGGAGCCCCGTACGAGCAGTACTTC. Encoded protein: CASSQGSSGAPYEQYF.

This clonotype showed up just a few times. V usage is TRBV6-2 or TRBV6-3 and J usage is TRBJ2-7, with a possible D match to TRBD2 (7 bases). CDR1 is MNHEY and CDR2 is SVGEGT in the germline V gene. The CDR3 runs to 15 residues. V lost 2 bases and J lost 2, with 13 bases in between. The CDR3 loop reads CASSYAGAGTYEQYF. The CDR3 nucleotides are TGTGCCAGCAGTTACGCGGGGGCAGGGACCTACGAGCAGTACTTC.

There are many counts of this clonotype. The chain links TRBV7-6 to TRBJ2-1; no reliable D call. The CDR3 spans 15 residues. Trimming left V 0 bases short and J 5 bases short, with 11 bases between. Per germline, CDR1 SGHVS and CDR2 FNYEAQ. The CDR3 sequence is CASSLARGSNNEQFF. The CDR3 coding sequence is TGTGCCAGCAGCTTAGCGCGTGGCAGCAACAATGAGCAGTTCTTC.

This clonotype was observed at least ten times. V and J are TRBV3-1 and TRBJ1-2, with D hard to call. Trimming pared 1 base from V and 8 bases from J, leaving 8 bases between. CDR3 length equals 12 residues. Germline values: CDR1 LGHDT, CDR2 YNNKEL (reference sequence). CDR3 coding DNA: TGTGCCAGCAGCCAAGGGAACCGGGGCTACACCTTC. Its protein product is CASSQGNRGYTF. The variable domain in full, completed from reference TRBV3-1 and TRBJ1-2, reads DTAVSQTPKYLVTQMGNDKSIKCEQNLGHDTMYWYKQDSKKFLKIMFSYNNKELIINETVPNRFSPKSPDKAHLNLHINSLELGDSAVYFCASSQGNRGYTFGSGTRLTVV.

This clonotype has ten or more counts. The chain employs TRBV5-1 and TRBJ2-3, with D possibly being TRBD2 (5 bases). V was clipped by 4 bases and J by 3 bases, with 18 bases between them. CDR3 length equals 16 residues. Germline loops: CDR1 SGHRS, CDR2 YFSETQ. The CDR3 reads CASSPAGLSQTDTQYF. Here the CDR3 DNA reads TGCGCCAGCAGCCCGGCGGGCCTCTCCCAGACAGATACGCAGTATTTT.

This clonotype was recorded at least ten times. For the CDR3, the DNA is TGTGCCAGCATAACAGGGGTGGGACTAGCGGGAGGGGATGAGCAGTTCTTC. It is translated as CASITGVGLAGGDEQFF. V and J are TRBV12-3 or TRBV12-4 and TRBJ2-1; 16 bases match TRBD2. The V gene end was trimmed by 7 bases and the J gene end by 8 bases; junction bases not matched to a gene: 11. This CDR3 contains 17 residues.